This TCR beta chain originates from a study of T cell repertoires in ileal Crohn's disease. Overall study: Postoperative therapy was given to about half: around 12 thiopurines, around 18 anti-TNF agents. Biopsies of the neoterminal ileum at postoperative colonoscopy form M6 samples.

CDR3 length equals 16 residues. Germline lookup yields CDR1 SNHLY and CDR2 FYNNEI. The V segment lost 6 bases and the J segment 1 base; nucleotides outside the gene matches: 6. The table came from immunoSEQ multiplex PCR; TCRdb's copy has only in-frame clones and leaves some out. This table holds a few thousand clones, roughly 88% found once. Time point specified: neoterminal ileum biopsy at postoperative endoscopy, about 6 months after surgery. Source material: ileal tissue. The chain employs TRBV2 and TRBJ1-1; 12 nucleotides line up with TRBD1. The receptor comes from an adult with Crohn's disease. CDR3 DNA sequence: TGTGCCAGCAGGAGGGGGACAGGGGGCGCGAACACTGAAGCTTTCTTT. It translates to CASRRGTGGANTEAFF.